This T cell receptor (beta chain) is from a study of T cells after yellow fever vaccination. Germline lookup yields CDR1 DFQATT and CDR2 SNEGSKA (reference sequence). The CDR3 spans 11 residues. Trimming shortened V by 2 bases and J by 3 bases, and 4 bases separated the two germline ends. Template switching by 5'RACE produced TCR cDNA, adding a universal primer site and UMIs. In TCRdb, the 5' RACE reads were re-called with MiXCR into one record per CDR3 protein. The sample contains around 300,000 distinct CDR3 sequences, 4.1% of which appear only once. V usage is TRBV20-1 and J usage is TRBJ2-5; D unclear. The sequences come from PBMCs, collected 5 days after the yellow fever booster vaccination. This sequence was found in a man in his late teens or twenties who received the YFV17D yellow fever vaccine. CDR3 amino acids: CSARQEETQYF. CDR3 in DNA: TGCAGTGCTAGACAAGAAGAGACCCAGTACTTC.